The 29 T cell receptor beta chains below all came from one sample that was sequenced in a study of blood T cell repertoires in COVID-19. Method: immunoSEQ multiplex PCR; TCRdb's copy keeps in-frame clones and lacks some. In the table there are approximately 350,000 clones, over 80% of which are singletons. Sequencing input: peripheral blood. The receptors stem from a woman aged 50 to 60 with COVID-19, enrolled during active disease.

The chain has TRBV14 and TRBJ2-1, with 8 bases lining up with TRBD1. The V gene's germline CDR1 is SGHDN and CDR2 FVKESK. V was clipped by 8 bases and J by 1 base; unmatched bases: 7. The CDR3 sequence is 15 residues long. The CDR3 DNA is TGTGCCAGCCGACGTCAGGGGGCTTCCTACAATGAGCAGTTCTTC. As protein: CASRRQGASYNEQFF.

The rearrangement uses TRBV5-1 and TRBJ2-3, with TRBD1 identical over 7 bases. The CDR3 sequence is 14 residues long. With V trimmed by 2 bases and J by 3 bases, 3 bases remained unmatched. CDR1 is SGHRS and CDR2 is YFSETQ in the germline V gene. This CDR3 reads CASSFLTGTDTQYF. CDR3 coding DNA: TGCGCCAGCAGCTTTCTGACAGGGACAGATACGCAGTATTTT. The whole variable domain, filled in from reference TRBV5-1 and TRBJ2-3, reads KAGVTQTPRYLIKTRGQQVTLSCSPISGHRSVSWYQQTPGQGLQFLFEYFSETQRNKGNFPGRFSGRQFSNSRSEMNVSTLELGDSALYLCASSFLTGTDTQYFGPGTRLTVL.

The chain combines TRBV28 with TRBJ2-3; a weak D match, TRBD2 (6 bases). This CDR3 contains 14 residues. From germline, CDR1 is MDHEN and CDR2 SYDVKM. The germline V and J ends were trimmed by 2 bases and 4 bases, with 10 bases remaining between them. CDR3 region: CASSLPGTADTQYF. DNA of the CDR3: TGTGCCAGCAGTTTACCCGGGACTGCAGATACGCAGTATTTT.

This rearrangement joins TRBV3-1 (or the pseudogene TRBV3-2) to TRBJ2-7; possible D gene TRBD1, 5 bases. CDR3 length equals 15 residues. The V end was cut by 0 bases, the J end by 0 bases, with 9 bases between. The V gene's germline CDR1 is LGHDT and CDR2 YNNKEL (reference sequence). CDR3 sequence: CASSQDNRYSYEQYF. CDR3 DNA: TGTGCCAGCAGCCAAGATAACAGGTACTCCTACGAGCAGTACTTC.

The rearrangement joins TRBV3-1 (or the pseudogene TRBV3-2) to TRBJ1-2; the match to TRBD1 covers 9 bases. CDR1 LGHDT and CDR2 YNNKEL come from the germline V gene (reference sequence). J gave up 8 bases and V 4 bases, and 8 bases lay outside the gene matches. The CDR3 is made up of 14 amino acids. This CDR3 is CASSRKDRGRGYTF. As DNA, the CDR3 is TGTGCCAGCAGCCGGAAGGACAGGGGCCGAGGCTACACCTTC.

This clone was seen a few times. The gene calls are TRBV5-1 and TRBJ2-2; D may be TRBD2 (5 bases). There are 14 residues in the CDR3. Trimming removed 0 bases at V and 3 bases at J, with 6 bases between. Germline values: CDR1 SGHRS, CDR2 YFSETQ. The CDR3 protein is CASSLGGDTGELFF. The CDR3 DNA sequence: TGCGCCAGCAGCTTGGGGGGAGACACCGGGGAGCTGTTTTTT.

This clone occurred a few times. The rearrangement links TRBV18 to TRBJ1-6; D is possibly TRBD1 (5 bases). Trimming pared 4 bases from V and 5 bases from J, leaving 9 bases between. The CDR3 spans 14 residues. CDR1 is KGHSH, CDR2 LQKENI, per germline. CDR3 sequence reads: CASSQQGNNSPLHF. In nucleotides, the CDR3 is TGTGCCAGCTCACAGCAGGGCAATAATTCACCCCTCCACTTT.

The chain combines TRBV28 with TRBJ1-1; D is ambiguous. The CDR3 is 15 residues long. The ends were cut back, 3 bases at V and 5 bases at J, with 16 bases in the middle. CDR1 MDHEN and CDR2 SYDVKM come from the germline V gene. The CDR3 sequence is CASSFGRGYRTEAFF. The CDR3 nucleotides are TGTGCCAGCAGTTTTGGGAGAGGGTATCGGACTGAAGCTTTCTTT.

The rearrangement uses TRBV19 and TRBJ2-6; 7 bases are a match to TRBD2. Trimming cost V 6 bases and J 0 bases; bases outside gene matches: 2. Germline CDR1 and CDR2: LNHDA and SQIVND (reference sequence). CDR3 length: 15 amino acids. Written as DNA, the CDR3 is TGTGCCAGTAGGGCGGGGGACTCTGGGGCCAACGTCCTGACTTTC. It translates to CASRAGDSGANVLTF.

This sequence joins TRBV7-3 and TRBJ1-1; no clear D. This CDR3 spans 13 amino acids. Trimming removed 1 base from V and 3 bases from J, with 6 bases in between. Germline assignment: CDR1 SGHTA and CDR2 FQGTGA. DNA of the CDR3: TGTGCCAGCAGCTTAATAGTGGACACTGAAGCTTTCTTT. It encodes CASSLIVDTEAFF.

The rearrangement links TRBV11-3 to TRBJ2-2; TRBD2 aligns across 9 bases. Germline V CDR1 and CDR2: SGHNT, YENEEA. J lost 4 bases, V lost 0 bases, and 6 bases had no gene match. This CDR3 spans 17 amino acids. The CDR3 coding sequence is TGTGCCAGCAGCTTAGATTTTGGCGGGAGGGCCACCGGGGAGCTGTTTTTT. The encoded protein is CASSLDFGGRATGELFF. Complete variable domain (other parts from reference TRBV11-3 and TRBJ2-2): EAGVVQSPRYKIIEKKQPVAFWCNPISGHNTLYWYLQNLGQGPELLIRYENEEAVDDSQLPKDRFSAERLKGVDSTLKIQPAELGDSAVYLCASSLDFGGRATGELFFGEGSRLTVL.

This chain joins TRBV7-6 and TRBJ2-7; 9 nucleotides align to TRBD2. With 5 bases clipped from V and 5 bases from J, the junction kept 7 bases outside the gene matches. This CDR3 region has 14 residues. CDR1 is SGHVS, CDR2 FNYEAQ, per germline. CDR3 DNA sequence: TGTGCCAGCAGCCCAAGGCTAGCGGGGAACGAGCAGTACTTC. Protein product: CASSPRLAGNEQYF. Together with reference TRBV7-6 and TRBJ2-7, the CDR3 gives the full variable domain: GAGVSQSPRYKVTKRGQDVALRCDPISGHVSLYWYRQALGQGPEFLTYFNYEAQQDKSGLPNDRFSAERPEGSISTLTIQRTEQRDSAMYRCASSPRLAGNEQYFGPGTRLTVT.

The chain combines TRBV19 with TRBJ2-3; unclear D gene. Germline CDR1 LNHDA, CDR2 SQIVND (reference sequence). Trimming stripped 0 bases from V and 6 bases from J, with 22 bases between. The CDR3 contains 18 residues. The CDR3 DNA follows: TGTGCCAGTAGTATAGACCGTTCCCCCGGAGTGTTGTCCGATACGCAGTATTTT. This translates into CASSIDRSPGVLSDTQYF.

The chain employs TRBV5-6 and TRBJ1-5, with D hard to call. There are 17 residues in the CDR3. Germline assignment: CDR1 SGHDT and CDR2 YYEEEE. V lost 5 bases, J lost 0 bases, and 18 bases lay in between. CDR3 residues: CASSRISNSHSNQPQHF. CDR3 coding DNA: TGTGCCAGCAGTCGAATATCTAATTCCCATAGCAATCAGCCCCAGCATTTT.

The chain uses TRBV18 and TRBJ1-5, with 7 bases identical to TRBD1. CDR1 KGHSH and CDR2 LQKENI come from the germline V gene. Trimming at V came to 1 base and at J to 8 bases, leaving 11 bases not matched to a gene. This CDR3 comprises 16 residues. CDR3 in amino acids: CASSPREGNRGEPQHF. The CDR3 DNA follows: TGTGCCAGCTCACCACGCGAGGGGAACAGGGGTGAGCCCCAGCATTTT. Using reference TRBV18 and TRBJ1-5 for the parts outside the CDR3, the full variable domain is NAGVMQNPRHLVRRRGQEARLRCSPMKGHSHVYWYRQLPEEGLKFMVYLQKENIIDESGMPKERFSAEFPKEGPSILRIQQVVRGDSAAYFCASSPREGNRGEPQHFGDGTRLSIL.

The chain uses TRBV7-6 and TRBJ2-3; the D gene is possibly TRBD1 (5 bases). The CDR3 spans 16 residues. CDR1 and CDR2 from the germline V gene are SGHVS and FNYEAQ. V lost 1 base, J lost 2 bases, and 13 bases lay in between. CDR3 in amino acids: CASSLVETEPTDTQYF. CDR3 in DNA: TGTGCCAGCAGCTTAGTAGAGACAGAACCCACAGATACGCAGTATTTT. The variable domain in full, with the rest retrieved from reference TRBV7-6 and TRBJ2-3, is GAGVSQSPRYKVTKRGQDVALRCDPISGHVSLYWYRQALGQGPEFLTYFNYEAQQDKSGLPNDRFSAERPEGSISTLTIQRTEQRDSAMYRCASSLVETEPTDTQYFGPGTRLTVL.

The chain uses TRBV7-9 and TRBJ2-7; no clear D gene. CDR3 length: 11 residues. Looked up from germline, CDR1 is SEHNR and CDR2 is FQNEAQ (reference sequence). Between the trimmed V and J ends, which lost 5 bases and 5 bases, there was a span of 7 bases. The CDR3 region is CASSQTNEQYF. CDR3 bases: TGTGCCAGCAGCCAAACTAACGAGCAGTACTTC. The entire variable domain, with the rest obtained from reference TRBV7-9 and TRBJ2-7, is as follows: DTGVSQNPRHKITKRGQNVTFRCDPISEHNRLYWYRQTLGQGPEFLTYFQNEAQLEKSRLLSDRFSAERPKGSFSTLEIQRTEQGDSAMYLCASSQTNEQYFGPGTRLTVT.

V gene TRBV19 combines with J gene TRBJ2-7; maybe TRBD1 (6 bases). The CDR3 loop spans 16 amino acids. Trimming shortened V by 9 bases and J by 1 base, and 22 bases separated the two germline ends. Germline loops: CDR1 LNHDA, CDR2 SQIVND (reference sequence). The CDR3 DNA sequence: TGTGCCAGAACGTTTTCCGGACAGTTCCCTTCCTACGAGCAGTACTTC. Its translation: CARTFSGQFPSYEQYF.

The V and J genes are TRBV4-3 and TRBJ2-7; TRBD2 matches 7 bases. The CDR3 spans 16 residues. CDR1 is LGHNA, CDR2 YSLEER, per germline. V shed 0 bases, J shed 2 bases, and the junction held 7 bases outside the gene matches. The CDR3 sequence: CASSQDGLAAAYEQYF. The CDR3 DNA follows: TGCGCCAGCAGCCAAGACGGGCTAGCGGCAGCCTACGAGCAGTACTTC.

The V and J genes are TRBV3-1 (or the pseudogene TRBV3-2) and TRBJ2-2; D might be TRBD2 (6 bases). CDR1 LGHDT and CDR2 YNNKEL come from the germline V gene (reference sequence). There are 14 residues in the CDR3. Trimming shortened V by 1 base and J by 7 bases, and 10 bases separated the two germline ends. The CDR3 sequence: CASSQAGGHGELFF. DNA for the CDR3: TGTGCCAGCAGCCAAGCCGGAGGGCACGGGGAGCTGTTTTTT.

The chain employs TRBV5-4 and TRBJ2-1, with a weak D call TRBD2 (7 bases). Trimming removed 6 bases at V and 7 bases at J, with 23 bases between. This CDR3 comprises 16 residues. In germline, CDR1 is SGHNT, CDR2 YYREEE (reference sequence). The CDR3 sequence is CASTLVVSGGGNEQFF. DNA for the CDR3: TGTGCCAGCACCCTTGTAGTTTCGGGGGGCGGAAATGAGCAGTTCTTC.

The chain recombines TRBV19 with TRBJ2-5; 12 positions match TRBD2. Germline-derived CDR1 and CDR2 are LNHDA and SQIVND (reference sequence). V dropped 6 bases and J dropped 4; count of bases not matched to a gene: 15. This CDR3 spans 18 amino acids. This CDR3 reads CASRPSSGLAGSGETQYF. The CDR3 DNA reads TGTGCCAGTAGACCGAGCTCCGGACTAGCGGGGTCCGGAGAGACCCAGTACTTC. The full variable domain, with the rest looked up from reference TRBV19 and TRBJ2-5, is DGGITQSPKYLFRKEGQNVTLSCEQNLNHDAMYWYRQDPGQGLRLIYYSQIVNDFQKGDIAEGYSVSREKKESFPLTVTSAQKNPTAFYLCASRPSSGLAGSGETQYFGPGTRLLVL.

This chain joins TRBV7-2 and TRBJ2-4, with TRBD2 matching 10 bases. J was trimmed by 1 base and V by 1 base; bases with no gene match: 4. CDR3 size: 17 residues. CDR1 is SGHTA, CDR2 FQGNSA, per germline. The CDR3 DNA reads TGTGCCAGCAGCTTAGGGACTAGCGGTCGGGCCAAAAACATTCAGTACTTC. Its protein product is CASSLGTSGRAKNIQYF.

The rearrangement links TRBV19 to TRBJ1-4; D is ambiguous. This CDR3 contains 13 residues. Trimming pared 3 bases from V and 7 bases from J, leaving 9 bases between. In germline, CDR1 is LNHDA, CDR2 SQIVND (reference sequence). CDR3 sequence reads: CASSIEGGEKLFF. In DNA form, the CDR3 reads TGTGCCAGTAGTATCGAGGGTGGTGAAAAACTGTTTTTT.

This clone has only one observation. The chain couples TRBV12-3 or TRBV12-4 to TRBJ1-1; D not resolved. Trimming removed 3 bases from V and 8 bases from J, with 7 bases in between. The CDR3 has 11 residues. The CDR3 reads CASSFVQEAFF. CDR3 in DNA: TGTGCCAGCAGTTTCGTGCAGGAAGCTTTCTTT.

The genes are TRBV21-1 and TRBJ1-2; TRBD1 is taken as the D call from the table, unchecked against the DNA. TRBV21-1 is shown as a pseudogene. The length of the CDR3 is 16 residues. The CDR3 region is CASSKAGQGPNYGYTF. The CDR3 DNA sequence: TGTGCCAGCAGCAAAGCAGGGCAGGGGCCCAACTATGGCTACACCTTC.

This rearrangement joins TRBV18 to TRBJ2-3; TRBD1 aligns across 9 bases. CDR1 is KGHSH, CDR2 LQKENI, per germline. The CDR3 totals 17 residues. V shed 3 bases, J shed 2 bases, and the junction held 9 bases outside the gene matches. The CDR3 nucleotides read TGTGCCAGCTCACCGATTCGACAGGGGGGGACCACAGATACGCAGTATTTT. Its protein product is CASSPIRQGGTTDTQYF. The whole variable domain, remainder taken from reference TRBV18 and TRBJ2-3, is NAGVMQNPRHLVRRRGQEARLRCSPMKGHSHVYWYRQLPEEGLKFMVYLQKENIIDESGMPKERFSAEFPKEGPSILRIQQVVRGDSAAYFCASSPIRQGGTTDTQYFGPGTRLTVL.

Comment on this clone: Because the CDR3's place on the DNA is in doubt, the DNA is left out and the CDR3 is given as listed by TCRdb. The CDR3 sequence: CASSKWGSGSEGIYEQYF. The chain uses TRBV21-1 and TRBJ2-7; the D call TRBD2 from the table was never checked on the DNA. TRBV21-1 is noted as a pseudogene. Termini included, the CDR3 measures 18 amino acids.

The DNA of the CDR3 is TGTGCCAGTAGTATTATGTCAGGGGAGACTGAAGCTTTCTTT. It codes for CASSIMSGETEAFF. This chain joins TRBV19 and TRBJ1-1; the D gene is possibly TRBD1 (6 bases). Trimming removed 3 bases from V and 5 bases from J, with 13 bases in between. The CDR3 consists of 14 residues. CDR1 is LNHDA and CDR2 is SQIVND in the germline V gene (reference sequence).